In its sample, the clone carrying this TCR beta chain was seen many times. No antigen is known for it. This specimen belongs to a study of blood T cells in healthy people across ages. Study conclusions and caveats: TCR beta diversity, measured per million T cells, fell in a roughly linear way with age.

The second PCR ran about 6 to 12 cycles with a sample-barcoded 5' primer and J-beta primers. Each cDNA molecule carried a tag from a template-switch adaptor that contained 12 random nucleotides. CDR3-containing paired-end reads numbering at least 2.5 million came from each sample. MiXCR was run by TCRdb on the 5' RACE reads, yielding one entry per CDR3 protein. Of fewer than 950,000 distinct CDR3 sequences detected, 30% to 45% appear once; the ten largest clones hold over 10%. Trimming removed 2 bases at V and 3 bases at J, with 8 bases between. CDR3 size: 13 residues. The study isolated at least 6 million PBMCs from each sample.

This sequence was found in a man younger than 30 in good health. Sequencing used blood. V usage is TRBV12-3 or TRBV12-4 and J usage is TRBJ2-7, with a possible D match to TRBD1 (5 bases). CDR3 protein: CASSLTGLYEQYF. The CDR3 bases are TGTGCCAGCAGTTTAACAGGCCTCTACGAGCAGTACTTC.